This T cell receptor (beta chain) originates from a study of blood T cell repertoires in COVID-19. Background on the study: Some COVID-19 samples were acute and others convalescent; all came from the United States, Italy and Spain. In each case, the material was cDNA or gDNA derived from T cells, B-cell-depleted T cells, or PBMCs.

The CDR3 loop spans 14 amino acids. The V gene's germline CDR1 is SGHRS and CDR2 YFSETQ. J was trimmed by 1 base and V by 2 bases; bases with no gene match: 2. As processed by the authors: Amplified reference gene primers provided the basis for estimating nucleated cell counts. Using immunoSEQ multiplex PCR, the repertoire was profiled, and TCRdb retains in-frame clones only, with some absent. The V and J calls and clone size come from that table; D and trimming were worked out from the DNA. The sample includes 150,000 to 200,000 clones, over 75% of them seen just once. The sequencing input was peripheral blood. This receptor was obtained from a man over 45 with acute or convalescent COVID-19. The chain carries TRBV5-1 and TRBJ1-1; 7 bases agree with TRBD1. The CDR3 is CASSLGDRNTEAFF. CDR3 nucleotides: TGCGCCAGCAGCTTAGGGGACAGGAACACTGAAGCTTTCTTT.